The present T cell receptor beta chain was sequenced within a study of cytomegalovirus exposure and HLA in healthy donors. The study's findings and limits: Being productive about 87% or about 30% of the time was typical of most TCR beta V segments in an earlier analysis. TCR sequences were mostly rare, though some public TCRs occurred in many donors.

In the PCR, 60 Vbeta and 13 Jbeta primers were used. TCRdb's table, derived via immunoSEQ multiplex PCR, lists solely in-frame clones and lacks some. The sample yields under 150,000 clones, about 71% seen once. Comment on this clone: The antigen is not known.

Healthy bone marrow donors formed the donor group. Sequenced sample: PBMCs. The receptor was isolated from an older woman in good health and CMV-seropositive.

CDR3 region: CASSGLAGVDFGYEQYF. CDR3 nucleotide sequence: TGTGCCAGTAGCGGACTAGCGGGCGTTGATTTCGGCTACGAGCAGTACTTC. V is TRBV19 and J is TRBJ2-7, with TRBD2 matching 11 bases. The CDR3 covers 17 residues. From germline, CDR1 is LNHDA and CDR2 SQIVND (reference sequence). J lost 3 bases, V lost 6 bases, and 13 bases had no gene match.